Only one count was recorded for the clone carrying this T cell receptor (beta chain). The sample is drawn from a study of blood T cell repertoires in COVID-19. Using immunoSEQ multiplex PCR, the repertoire was profiled, and TCRdb retains in-frame clones only, with some absent. The sample includes 50,000 to 60,000 clones, approximately 78% of them seen just once. There are 13 residues in the CDR3. The V and J ends lost 5 bases and 7 bases respectively, with 14 bases between them. The germline V gene encodes CDR1 SGHTA and CDR2 FQGNSA. The chain has TRBV7-2 and TRBJ2-5, with D possibly matching TRBD2 (5 bases). This sequence was found in a human donor in a cohort sampled during active or convalescent COVID-19. Sequencing was done on a sample of peripheral blood. The CDR3 sequence is CASSGRDLGTQYF. Written as DNA, the CDR3 is TGTGCCAGCAGCGGCCGGGATTTGGGGACCCAGTACTTC.